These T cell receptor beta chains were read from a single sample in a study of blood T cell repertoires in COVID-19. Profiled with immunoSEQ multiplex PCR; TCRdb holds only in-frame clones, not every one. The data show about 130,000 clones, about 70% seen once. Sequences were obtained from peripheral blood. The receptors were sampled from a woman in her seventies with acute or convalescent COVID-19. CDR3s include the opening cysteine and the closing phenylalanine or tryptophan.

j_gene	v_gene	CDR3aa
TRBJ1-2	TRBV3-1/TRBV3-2	CASSQDTGRGGYTF
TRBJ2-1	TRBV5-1	CASSLGGGPNEQFF
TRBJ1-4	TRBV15	CATSRMDRVNEKLFF
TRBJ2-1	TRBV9	CASSVDGDWGLYNEQFF
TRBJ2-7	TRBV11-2	CASSPGKLAGSDSSLEQYF
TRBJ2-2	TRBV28	CASSPLGGSGLELFF
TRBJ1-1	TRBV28	CASKGGLWYTEAFF
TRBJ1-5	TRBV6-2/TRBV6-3	CASSFLVTGENYSNQPQHF
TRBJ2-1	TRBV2	CASRETGPNEQFF
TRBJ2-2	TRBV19	CAVSVLGGGELFF
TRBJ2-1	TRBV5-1	CASSLAGGTEPREQFF
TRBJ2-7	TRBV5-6	CASSRLAGTYEQYF
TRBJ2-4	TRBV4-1	CASSQDRASGRGWDIQYF
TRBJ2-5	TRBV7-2	CASSLRGREETQYF
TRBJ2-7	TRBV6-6	CASTPQGLFSYEQYF
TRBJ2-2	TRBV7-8	CASSLGGTGELFF
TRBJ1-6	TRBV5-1	CASSDRSTGPNSPLHF
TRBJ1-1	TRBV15	CAASERNTEAFF
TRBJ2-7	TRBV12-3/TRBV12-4	CASSRQGTEQYF
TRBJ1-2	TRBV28	CASNFQGNFYGYTF
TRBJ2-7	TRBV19	CASTPSGGPREQYF
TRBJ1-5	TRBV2	CASSDGGVNQPQHF